The clone carrying this T cell receptor beta chain was seen a handful of times. Antigen specificity is unknown. V lost 8 bases, J lost 7 bases, and 24 bases lay in between. Germline CDR1 is SGHTA and CDR2 is FQGNSA. The CDR3 runs 15 residues. The data stem from a study of T cell repertoires in cytomegalovirus infection. Each CDR3 protein is one row after TCRdb ran MiXCR on the reads. The sample has tens of thousands of distinct CDR3 sequences, about a fifth seen once; the top ten hold about 90%. V is TRBV7-2 and J is TRBJ2-7, with D maybe TRBD2 (7 bases). The TCR comes from a human donor in good health (CMV status not recorded). Some clones in this sample may be carry-over from other donors' samples. The sample was CD8+ T cells from cultured PBMCs, taken from culture after CMV antigen stimulation. The CDR3, as DNA: TGTGCCAGCGCCCGTCTCGGGGGGCGGCCGGAGGAGCAGTACTTC. As protein: CASARLGGRPEEQYF.